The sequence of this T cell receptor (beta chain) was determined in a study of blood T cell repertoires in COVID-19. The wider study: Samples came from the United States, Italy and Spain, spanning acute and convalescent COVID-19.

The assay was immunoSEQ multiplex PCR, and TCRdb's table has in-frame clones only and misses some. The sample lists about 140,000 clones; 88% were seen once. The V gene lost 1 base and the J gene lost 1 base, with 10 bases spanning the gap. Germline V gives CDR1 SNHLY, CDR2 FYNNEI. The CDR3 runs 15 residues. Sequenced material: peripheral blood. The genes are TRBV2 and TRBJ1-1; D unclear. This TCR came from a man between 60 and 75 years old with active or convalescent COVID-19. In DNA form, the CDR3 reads TGTGCCAGCAGTGAAGGGCCCGCCCCGAACACTGAAGCTTTCTTT. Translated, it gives CASSEGPAPNTEAFF.